This entry describes one T cell receptor (beta chain). This entry is derived from a study of blood T cell repertoires in COVID-19. Study-level information: Acute-phase and convalescent COVID-19 samples originated in the United States, Italy and Spain. The analysed material was cDNA or gDNA that came from T cells, B-cell-depleted T cells, or PBMCs.

The V gene's germline CDR1 is SNHLY and CDR2 FYNNEI. This CDR3 region has 12 residues. Trimming took 6 bases from V and 3 from J, leaving 8 bases between them. Under the authors' procedure: By means of reference gene primer amplification, nucleated cell counts were estimated. Only in-frame clones appear in the TCRdb table, and some are missing; sequencing was by immunoSEQ multiplex PCR. For V, J and clone size, that table is used; D and trimming come from the DNA. The sample holds approximately 40,000 clones; more than 85% are singletons and the top ten take 4.5% to 7%. The sequenced material came from peripheral blood. This TCR was sampled from a woman older than 75 with acute or convalescent COVID-19. The chain uses TRBV2 and TRBJ1-2; no firm D call. The chain's CDR3 is CASRHSDYGYTF. The CDR3 nucleotides read TGTGCCAGCAGGCACAGTGACTATGGCTACACCTTC.